This section outlines one T cell receptor (beta chain) sequence together with its context. The antigen remains unidentified. This entry belongs to a study of T cell repertoires in cytomegalovirus infection. For the study at large: Matching HLA type and CMV infection were both indicated by public TCR beta signatures. Broader study findings: Clonotypes of TCR beta that were HLA-C-restricted and CMV-specific dominated the ex vivo response.

V lost 1 base and J lost 6; bases outside the gene matches: 9. Germline V gene lookup returns CDR1 LGHNA and CDR2 YSLEER. This CDR3 has 15 residues. From the reads, TCRdb called clonotypes with MiXCR, one entry per CDR3 protein. This table has 350,000 to 450,000 distinct CDR3 sequences, over 15% appearing once. This TCR came from a human donor in good health (CMV status not recorded). Some clones in this sample may be carry-over from other donors' samples. Material for sequencing was PBMCs. V and J are TRBV4-3 and TRBJ2-7; TRBD1 agrees at 7 bases. The CDR3 region is CASSQGANRGGEQYF. CDR3 in DNA: TGCGCCAGCAGCCAAGGTGCAAACAGGGGCGGCGAGCAGTACTTC.